Listed below are T cell receptor beta chains from one sample, sequenced in a study of T cell responses to AZD1222 COVID-19 vaccine. Sequenced by immunoSEQ multiplex PCR; TCRdb stores in-frame clones only, minus some. The profile shows about 130,000 clones, 65% to 90% of them singletons. The source material was peripheral blood, sampled 28 days after the second dose of the MenACWY control vaccine. The receptors derive from an adult who received the MenACWY meningococcal vaccine as a control. Both conserved end residues are part of each CDR3.

j_call: TRBJ2-1
v_call: TRBV4-2
cdr3_aa: CASSQDHGAARVVNEQFF

j_call: TRBJ2-1
v_call: TRBV11-3
cdr3_aa: CASSLSSGRGAEQFF

j_call: TRBJ1-5
v_call: TRBV24-1
cdr3_aa: CATSDLQDNQPQHF

j_call: TRBJ2-7
v_call: TRBV11-3
cdr3_aa: CASSSTSGRWEQYF

j_call: TRBJ2-7
v_call: TRBV6-6
cdr3_aa: CASTTIVELKQYF

j_call: TRBJ1-4
v_call: TRBV7-6
cdr3_aa: CASSLGSALTNNEKLFF

j_call: TRBJ2-5
v_call: TRBV15
cdr3_aa: CATSFHGGVQETQYF

j_call: TRBJ1-1
v_call: TRBV7-6
cdr3_aa: CASSSCRVGSTEAFF

j_call: TRBJ2-6
v_call: TRBV11-2
cdr3_aa: CASSLQASVSGANVLTF

j_call: TRBJ2-1
v_call: TRBV29-1
cdr3_aa: CSVRTGEGRSYNEQFF

j_call: TRBJ1-1
v_call: TRBV10-3
cdr3_aa: CAITPAGWERGTEAFF

j_call: TRBJ1-1
v_call: TRBV5-1
cdr3_aa: CASSLAPGGPGAFF

j_call: TRBJ2-5
v_call: TRBV6-5
cdr3_aa: CASSTWGNQETQYF

j_call: TRBJ2-2
v_call: TRBV5-1
cdr3_aa: CASSFAGISGELFF

j_call: TRBJ1-6
v_call: TRBV7-2
cdr3_aa: CASSFRDRLSSYNSPLHF

j_call: TRBJ1-5
v_call: TRBV5-1
cdr3_aa: CASSLTGNQPQHF

j_call: TRBJ1-2
v_call: TRBV6-5
cdr3_aa: CASSFDSRGYTF

j_call: TRBJ1-2
v_call: TRBV7-9
cdr3_aa: CASSLIEATNYGYTF

j_call: TRBJ1-6
v_call: TRBV3-1/TRBV3-2
cdr3_aa: CASSQVMGSPLHF

j_call: TRBJ1-3
v_call: TRBV7-9
cdr3_aa: CASSRREDTIYF

j_call: TRBJ2-1
v_call: TRBV27
cdr3_aa: CASSLRDEDGRAMFYEQFF

j_call: TRBJ2-7
v_call: TRBV7-9
cdr3_aa: CASSLGASGSYEQYF

j_call: TRBJ2-1
v_call: TRBV4-3
cdr3_aa: CASSQGLAGGPNNEQFF

j_call: TRBJ1-1
v_call: TRBV5-1
cdr3_aa: CASSLGSGDTEAFF

j_call: TRBJ1-2
v_call: TRBV5-5
cdr3_aa: CASSLAGGQTIYGYTF

j_call: TRBJ1-1
v_call: TRBV12-3/TRBV12-4
cdr3_aa: CASRLDAPQQAFF

j_call: TRBJ2-1
v_call: TRBV27
cdr3_aa: CASSLDSYNEQFF

j_call: TRBJ2-5
v_call: TRBV3-1/TRBV3-2
cdr3_aa: CASGWSGTSQETQYF

j_call: TRBJ2-7
v_call: TRBV11-3
cdr3_aa: CASSLDRGRNSYEQYF

j_call: TRBJ1-4
v_call: TRBV28
cdr3_aa: CASSLSPGRINEKLFF

j_call: TRBJ1-3
v_call: TRBV28
cdr3_aa: CASSEMGAGNTIYF

j_call: TRBJ1-5
v_call: TRBV21-1
cdr3_aa: CASSKGNFGNQPQHF

j_call: TRBJ1-2
v_call: TRBV4-1
cdr3_aa: CASSQVGGSGYTF

j_call: TRBJ1-6
v_call: TRBV7-9
cdr3_aa: CASSPQGGFNSPLHF

j_call: TRBJ2-1
v_call: TRBV3-1/TRBV3-2
cdr3_aa: CASSQDLGRSSYNEQFF

j_call: TRBJ2-2
v_call: TRBV27
cdr3_aa: CASSLGGGFIRGTGELFF